This T cell receptor beta chain was observed in a study of cytomegalovirus exposure and HLA in healthy donors. Study-level results: One later analysis, an examination of the approximately 130 validation repertoires, found that first-cohort TCR clusters tended to co-occur in them.

Comments on this clone: Its target is unknown.

The CDR3 has 15 amino acids. Germline trimming cut 4 bases from V and 7 bases from J; bases unmatched to any gene: 9. Germline CDR1 and CDR2: LNHDA and SQIVND (reference sequence). The approximately 120-subject validation cohort, separate from the approximately 630-subject first cohort, included the donors. The repertoire was sequenced with immunoSEQ multiplex PCR; TCRdb's copy has only in-frame clones and lacks some. Altogether about 160,000 clones are present, over 80% being singletons, with the ten largest covering about 2.1%. The source of this sequence is a man younger than 45 in good health and CMV-seropositive. Sequenced sample: PBMCs. The V gene is TRBV19, the J gene TRBJ1-4; 7 positions match TRBD1. The CDR3, as DNA: TGTGCCAGTAGTACACGACAGGGTGGGTCTGAAAAACTGTTTTTT. As protein: CASSTRQGGSEKLFF.